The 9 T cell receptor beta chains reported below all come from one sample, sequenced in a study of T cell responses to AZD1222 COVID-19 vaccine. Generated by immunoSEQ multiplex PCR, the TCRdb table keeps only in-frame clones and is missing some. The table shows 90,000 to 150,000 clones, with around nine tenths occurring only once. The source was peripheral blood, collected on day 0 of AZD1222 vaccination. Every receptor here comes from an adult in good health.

The chain's CDR3 is CASSQTMIAGGSQETQYF. CDR3 sequence (DNA): TGTGCCAGCAGCCAAACAATGATAGCGGGAGGGTCCCAAGAGACCCAGTACTTC. The chain uses TRBV3-1 (or the pseudogene TRBV3-2) and TRBJ2-5; TRBD2 matches at 11 bases. The CDR3 totals 18 residues. The germline V gene has CDR1 LGHDT and CDR2 YNNKEL (reference sequence). Unmatched junction bases numbered 9, after V lost 2 bases and J lost 1 base.

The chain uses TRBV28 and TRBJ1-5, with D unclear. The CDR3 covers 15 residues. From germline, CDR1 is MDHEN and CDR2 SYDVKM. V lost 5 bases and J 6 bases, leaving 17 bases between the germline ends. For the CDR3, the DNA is TGTGCCAGCAGTCCTCCTAGGGCGTGGTTTCAGCCCCAGCATTTT. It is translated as CASSPPRAWFQPQHF. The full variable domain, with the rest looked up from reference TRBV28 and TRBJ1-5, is DVKVTQSSRYLVKRTGEKVFLECVQDMDHENMFWYRQDPGLGLRLIYFSYDVKMKEKGDIPEGYSVSREKKERFSLILESASTNQTSMYLCASSPPRAWFQPQHFGDGTRLSIL.

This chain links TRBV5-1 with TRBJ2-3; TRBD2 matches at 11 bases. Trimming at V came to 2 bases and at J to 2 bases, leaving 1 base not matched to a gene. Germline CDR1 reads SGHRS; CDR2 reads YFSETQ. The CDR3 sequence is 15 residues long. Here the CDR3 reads CASSLLAGDTDTQYF. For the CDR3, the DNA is TGCGCCAGCAGCTTACTAGCGGGAGACACAGATACGCAGTATTTT.

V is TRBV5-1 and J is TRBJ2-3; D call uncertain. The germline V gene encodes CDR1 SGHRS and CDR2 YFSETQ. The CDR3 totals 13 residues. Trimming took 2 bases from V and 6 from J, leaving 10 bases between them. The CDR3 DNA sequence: TGCGCCAGCAGCTTAGACCTATCGGATACGCAGTATTTT. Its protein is CASSLDLSDTQYF.

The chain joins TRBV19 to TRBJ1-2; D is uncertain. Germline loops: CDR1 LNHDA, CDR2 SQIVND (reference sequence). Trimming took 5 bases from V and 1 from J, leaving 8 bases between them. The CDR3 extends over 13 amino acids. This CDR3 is CASSPRGNYGYTF. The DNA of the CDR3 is TGTGCCAGTAGTCCCCGGGGTAACTATGGCTACACCTTC.

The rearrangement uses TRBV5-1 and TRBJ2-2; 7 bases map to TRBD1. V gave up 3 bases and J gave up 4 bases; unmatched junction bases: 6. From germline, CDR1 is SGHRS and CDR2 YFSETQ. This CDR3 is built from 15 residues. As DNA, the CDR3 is TGCGCCAGCAGCTCGGGGACAGTCGGCACCGGGGAGCTGTTTTTT. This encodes CASSSGTVGTGELFF.

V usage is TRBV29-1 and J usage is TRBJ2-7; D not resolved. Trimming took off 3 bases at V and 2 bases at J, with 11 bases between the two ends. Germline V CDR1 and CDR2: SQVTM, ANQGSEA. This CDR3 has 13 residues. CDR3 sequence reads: CSVEGVGPYEQYF. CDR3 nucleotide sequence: TGCAGCGTTGAGGGTGTTGGCCCCTACGAGCAGTACTTC.

As DNA, the CDR3 is TGCGCCAGCAACCTGGACGACCCTGGAAACACCATATATTTT. It encodes CASNLDDPGNTIYF. The chain recombines TRBV5-1 with TRBJ1-3; D remains unclear. CDR1 is SGHRS and CDR2 is YFSETQ in the germline V gene. Between the trimmed V and J ends, which lost 6 bases and 2 bases, there was a span of 12 bases. This CDR3 comprises 14 residues.

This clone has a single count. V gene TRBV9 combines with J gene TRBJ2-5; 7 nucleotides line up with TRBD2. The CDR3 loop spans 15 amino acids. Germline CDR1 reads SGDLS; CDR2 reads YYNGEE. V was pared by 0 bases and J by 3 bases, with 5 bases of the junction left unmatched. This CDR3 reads CASSVDGLVEETQYF. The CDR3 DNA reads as TGTGCCAGCAGCGTAGACGGACTAGTGGAAGAGACCCAGTACTTC.